Presented here are 13 T cell receptor beta chains from one specimen sequenced in a study of CD8+ T cells in alopecia areata. cDNA reverse transcribed from extracted RNA served as the sequencing template. Clones were sequenced by immunoSEQ multiplex PCR, and TCRdb holds only the in-frame ones, with some missing. Of 150,000 to 200,000 clones in the sample, around 59% were seen once. Regarding treatment: oral pan-JAK inhibitor, 5-10 mg twice daily. The specimen was CD4+ T cells sorted from blood, collected at week 24, from a patient treated with tofacitinib. The receptors stem from a human donor with alopecia areata.

In its sample, this clone was seen a few times. The rearrangement uses TRBV5-1 and TRBJ2-2; D is perhaps TRBD2 (6 bases). Between the trimmed V and J ends, which lost 4 bases and 1 base, there was a span of 14 bases. The CDR3 sequence is 16 residues long. Germline V gene sequence: CDR1 SGHRS, CDR2 YFSETQ. CDR3 sequence reads: CASSPGDGLNTGELFF. The DNA of the CDR3 is TGCGCCAGCAGCCCGGGGGACGGTCTGAACACCGGGGAGCTGTTTTTT.

This clone came up a few times. The chain uses TRBV6-6 and TRBJ2-5, with D possibly matching TRBD1 (6 bases). CDR1 MNHNY and CDR2 SVGAGI come from the germline V gene (reference sequence). Deletions cut 11 bases from V and 4 bases from J, with 14 bases between. The CDR3 spans 12 residues. CDR3 in amino acids: CASQQGIETQYF. The CDR3, as DNA: TGTGCCTCGCAACAGGGTATAGAGACCCAGTACTTC.

The chain has TRBV4-1 and TRBJ1-5; the D gene is possibly TRBD1 (5 bases). V gave up 0 bases and J gave up 9 bases, with 12 bases separating them. CDR1 is MGHRA, CDR2 YSYEKL, per germline. The CDR3 is 14 residues long. CDR3 in DNA: TGCGCCAGCAGCCAAGACGGAGTTGGGACGCCCCAGCATTTT. It translates to CASSQDGVGTPQHF.

This clone was observed a handful of times. The chain combines TRBV27 with TRBJ1-1; TRBD1 might be the D (5 bases). Germline V gives CDR1 MNHEY, CDR2 SMNVEV (reference sequence). The V and J ends lost 5 bases and 5 bases respectively, with 15 bases between them. This CDR3 region has 14 residues. CDR3 bases: TGTGCCAGCAGTCCATGGGACGGCCGGACTGAAGCTTTCTTT. Its protein is CASSPWDGRTEAFF.

Turning to this clone: The sample holds other DNA sequences that translate to the same CDR3. The chain has TRBV6-5 and TRBJ2-7; D perhaps matches TRBD1 (5 bases). V was cut by 4 bases and J by 2 bases, with 9 bases left in between. The length of the CDR3 is 13 residues. Germline CDR1 MNHEY, CDR2 SVGAGI. The CDR3 protein is CASSSDRAYEQYF. The CDR3, as DNA: TGTGCCAGCAGTTCCGACAGAGCCTACGAGCAGTACTTC.

This clone was counted only a few times. This chain joins TRBV4-2 and TRBJ2-5; no reliable D call. Per germline, CDR1 LGHNA and CDR2 YNFKEQ. The CDR3 is 16 amino acids. Trimming took 0 bases from V and 2 from J, leaving 13 bases between them. The chain's CDR3 is CASSQDGEKRQETQYF. The CDR3 DNA follows: TGTGCCAGCAGCCAAGATGGAGAGAAACGGCAAGAGACCCAGTACTTC.

The genes are TRBV19 and TRBJ1-1; 10 bases align to TRBD1. Losses at the gene ends were 3 bases for V and 1 base for J; bases not matched to a gene: 14. The CDR3 is 19 residues long. From germline, CDR1 is LNHDA and CDR2 SQIVND (reference sequence). CDR3 coding DNA: TGTGCCAGTAGTATGTTGTGGGCCCGGACAGGGGGAGGGAACACTGAAGCTTTCTTT. It yields the protein CASSMLWARTGGGNTEAFF.

This clone was seen only a few times. The chain links TRBV18 to TRBJ1-2; D is unresolved. The CDR3 runs 14 residues. V lost 0 bases and J 4 bases, leaving 9 bases between the germline ends. Germline CDR1 is KGHSH and CDR2 is LQKENI. CDR3 sequence (DNA): TGTGCCAGCTCACCACCGTCGGCGGCCTATGGCTACACCTTC. Protein product: CASSPPSAAYGYTF. The entire variable domain, with the rest obtained from reference TRBV18 and TRBJ1-2, is as follows: NAGVMQNPRHLVRRRGQEARLRCSPMKGHSHVYWYRQLPEEGLKFMVYLQKENIIDESGMPKERFSAEFPKEGPSILRIQQVVRGDSAAYFCASSPPSAAYGYTFGSGTRLTVV.

V is TRBV2 and J is TRBJ1-1; no clear D. V was pared by 4 bases and J by 10 bases, with 13 bases between. The CDR3 consists of 12 residues. The germline CDR1 and CDR2 sequences are SNHLY and FYNNEI. The CDR3: CASSVGDVGAFF. Here the CDR3 DNA reads TGTGCCAGCAGTGTGGGAGATGTGGGAGCTTTCTTT.

The chain recombines TRBV15 with TRBJ1-5, with D hard to call. Between the trimmed V and J ends, which lost 5 bases and 6 bases, there was a span of 11 bases. Germline-derived CDR1 and CDR2 are LNHNV and YYDKDF (reference sequence). There are 13 residues in the CDR3. CDR3 bases: TGTGCCACCAGCCGACCCCAATCTCAGCCCCAGCATTTT. Translation gives CATSRPQSQPQHF. Full variable domain (rest looked up from reference TRBV15 and TRBJ1-5): DAMVIQNPRYQVTQFGKPVTLSCSQTLNHNVMYWYQQKSSQAPKLLFHYYDKDFNNEADTPDNFQSRRPNTSFCFLDIRSPGLGDTAMYLCATSRPQSQPQHFGDGTRLSIL.

The chain uses TRBV4-1 and TRBJ2-1; 10 bases fit TRBD1. The CDR3 spans 15 residues. Germline values: CDR1 MGHRA, CDR2 YSYEKL. V dropped 4 bases and J dropped 9; count of bases not matched to a gene: 9. The CDR3 DNA reads TGCGCCAGCAGCCCCCGGGACAGGGGAAGAAGTGAGCAGTTCTTC. Its protein product is CASSPRDRGRSEQFF.

The chain has TRBV5-1 and TRBJ2-3; D remains ambiguous. Trimming shortened V by 1 base and J by 0 bases, and 0 bases separated the two germline ends. Per the germline V gene, CDR1 is SGHRS and CDR2 is YFSETQ. This CDR3 comprises 12 residues. CDR3 residues: CASSLSTDTQYF. CDR3 in DNA: TGCGCCAGCAGCTTGAGCACAGATACGCAGTATTTT.

The chain employs TRBV2 and TRBJ1-2; weak D call: TRBD1 (5 bases). Trimming cost V 3 bases and J 0 bases, with 8 bases left between them. Germline values: CDR1 SNHLY, CDR2 FYNNEI. CDR3 length equals 14 residues. CDR3 amino acids: CASSEQGTNYGYTF. The CDR3 nucleotides are TGTGCCAGCAGTGAGCAGGGAACTAACTATGGCTACACCTTC. Full variable domain (remainder filled in from reference TRBV2 and TRBJ1-2): EPEVTQTPSHQVTQMGQEVILRCVPISNHLYFYWYRQILGQKVEFLVSFYNNEISEKSEIFDDQFSVERPDGSNFTLKIRSTKLEDSAMYFCASSEQGTNYGYTFGSGTRLTVV.